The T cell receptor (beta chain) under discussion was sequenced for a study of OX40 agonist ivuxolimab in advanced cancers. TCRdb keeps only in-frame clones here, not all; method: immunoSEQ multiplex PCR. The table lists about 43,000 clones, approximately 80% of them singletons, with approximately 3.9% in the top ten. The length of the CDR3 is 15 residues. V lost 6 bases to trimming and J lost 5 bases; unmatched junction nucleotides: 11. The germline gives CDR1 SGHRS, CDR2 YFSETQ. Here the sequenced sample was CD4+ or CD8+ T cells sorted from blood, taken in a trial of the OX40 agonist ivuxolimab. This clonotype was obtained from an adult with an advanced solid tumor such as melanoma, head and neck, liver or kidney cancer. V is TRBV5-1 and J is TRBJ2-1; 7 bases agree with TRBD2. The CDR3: CASTRGVGSDNEQFF. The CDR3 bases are TGCGCCAGCACCCGGGGGGTCGGAAGCGACAATGAGCAGTTCTTC.